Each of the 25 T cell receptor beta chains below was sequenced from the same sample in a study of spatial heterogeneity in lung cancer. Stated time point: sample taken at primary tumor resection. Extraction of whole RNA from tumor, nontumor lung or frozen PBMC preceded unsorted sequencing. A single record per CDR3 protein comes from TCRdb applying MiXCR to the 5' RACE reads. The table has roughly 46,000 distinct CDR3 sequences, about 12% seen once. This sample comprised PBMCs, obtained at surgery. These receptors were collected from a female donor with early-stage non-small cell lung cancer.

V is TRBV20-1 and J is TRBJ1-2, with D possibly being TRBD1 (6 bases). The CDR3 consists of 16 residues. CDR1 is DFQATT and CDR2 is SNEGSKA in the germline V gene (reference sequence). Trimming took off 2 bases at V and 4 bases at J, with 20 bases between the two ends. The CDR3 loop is CSARNRKTLGGYGYTF. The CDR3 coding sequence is TGCAGTGCTAGAAATCGAAAGACTTTAGGGGGCTATGGCTACACCTTC.

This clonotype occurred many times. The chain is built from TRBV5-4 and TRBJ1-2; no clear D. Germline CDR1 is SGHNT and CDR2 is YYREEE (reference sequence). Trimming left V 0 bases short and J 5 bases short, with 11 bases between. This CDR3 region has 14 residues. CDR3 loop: CASSLAGTPYGYTF. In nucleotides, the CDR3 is TGTGCCAGCAGCTTGGCCGGAACACCGTATGGCTACACCTTC. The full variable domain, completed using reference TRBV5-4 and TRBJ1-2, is ETGVTQSPTHLIKTRGQQVTLRCSSQSGHNTVSWYQQALGQGPQFIFQYYREEENGRGNFPPRFSGLQFPNYSSELNVNALELDDSALYLCASSLAGTPYGYTFGSGTRLTVV.

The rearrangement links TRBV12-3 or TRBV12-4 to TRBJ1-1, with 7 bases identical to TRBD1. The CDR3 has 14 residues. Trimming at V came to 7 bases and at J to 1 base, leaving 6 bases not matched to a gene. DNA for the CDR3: TGTGCCAGCAATTATCAGGGGGGGAACACTGAAGCTTTCTTT. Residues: CASNYQGGNTEAFF.

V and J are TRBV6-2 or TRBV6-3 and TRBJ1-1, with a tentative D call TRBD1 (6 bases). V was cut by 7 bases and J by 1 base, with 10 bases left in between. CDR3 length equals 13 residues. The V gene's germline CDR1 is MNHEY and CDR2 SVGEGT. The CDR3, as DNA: TGTGCCAGCAACCGGGGGGCGAACACTGAAGCTTTCTTT. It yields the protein CASNRGANTEAFF.

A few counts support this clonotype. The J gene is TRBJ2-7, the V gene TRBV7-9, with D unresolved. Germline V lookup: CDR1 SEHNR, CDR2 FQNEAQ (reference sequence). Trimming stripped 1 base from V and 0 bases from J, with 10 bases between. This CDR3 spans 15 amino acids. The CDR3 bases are TGTGCCAGCAGCTTAGTTCAGCACAGCTCCTACGAGCAGTACTTC. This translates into CASSLVQHSSYEQYF.

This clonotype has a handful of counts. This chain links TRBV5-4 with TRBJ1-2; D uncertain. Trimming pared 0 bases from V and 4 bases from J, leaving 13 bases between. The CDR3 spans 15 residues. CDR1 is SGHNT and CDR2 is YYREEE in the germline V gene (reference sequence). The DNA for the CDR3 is TGTGCCAGCAGCTTGGAGCCGGACCCGATCTATGGCTACACCTTC. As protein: CASSLEPDPIYGYTF.

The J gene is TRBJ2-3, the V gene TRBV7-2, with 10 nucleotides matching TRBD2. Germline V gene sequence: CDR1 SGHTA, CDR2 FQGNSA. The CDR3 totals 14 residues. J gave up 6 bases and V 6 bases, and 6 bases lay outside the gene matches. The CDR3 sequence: CASSDGTSVDTQYF. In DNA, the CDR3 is TGTGCCAGCAGTGACGGGACTAGCGTTGATACGCAGTATTTT.

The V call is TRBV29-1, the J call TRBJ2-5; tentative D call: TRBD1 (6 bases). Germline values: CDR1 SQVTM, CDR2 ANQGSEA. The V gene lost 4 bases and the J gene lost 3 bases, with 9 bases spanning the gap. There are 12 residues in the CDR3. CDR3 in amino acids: CSVGGREETQYF. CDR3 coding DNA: TGCAGCGTTGGGGGGCGGGAAGAGACCCAGTACTTC.

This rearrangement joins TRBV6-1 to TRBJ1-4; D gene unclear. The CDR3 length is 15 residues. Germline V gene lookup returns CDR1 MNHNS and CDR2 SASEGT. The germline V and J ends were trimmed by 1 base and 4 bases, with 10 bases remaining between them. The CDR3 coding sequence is TGTGCCAGCAGTGAAGAGGTCTGGGGTAATGAAAAACTGTTTTTT. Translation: CASSEEVWGNEKLFF.

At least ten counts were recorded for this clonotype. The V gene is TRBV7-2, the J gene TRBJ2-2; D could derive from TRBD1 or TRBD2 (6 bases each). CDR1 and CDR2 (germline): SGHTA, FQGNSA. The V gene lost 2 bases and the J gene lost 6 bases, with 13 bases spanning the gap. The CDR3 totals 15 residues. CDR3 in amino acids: CASSLLGGAAGELFF. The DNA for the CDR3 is TGTGCCAGCAGCTTACTGGGGGGCGCGGCCGGGGAGCTGTTTTTT.

CDR3 protein: CAISPGRLAGDDNEQFF. In DNA form, the CDR3 reads TGTGCCATCAGTCCGGGGCGGCTAGCGGGGGACGACAATGAGCAGTTCTTC. The gene calls are TRBV10-3 and TRBJ2-1; 10 nucleotides match TRBD2. The CDR3 runs 17 residues. V trimming: 5 bases; J trimming: 5 bases; junction bases outside the gene matches: 12. CDR1 is ENHRY and CDR2 is SYGVKD in the germline V gene.

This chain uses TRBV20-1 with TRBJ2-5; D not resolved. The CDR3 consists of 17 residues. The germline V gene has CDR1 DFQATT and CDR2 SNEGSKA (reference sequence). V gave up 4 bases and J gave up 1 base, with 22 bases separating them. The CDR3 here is CSAKPTPPAAVQETQYF. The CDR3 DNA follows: TGCAGTGCTAAACCAACCCCCCCTGCCGCGGTCCAAGAGACCCAGTACTTC.

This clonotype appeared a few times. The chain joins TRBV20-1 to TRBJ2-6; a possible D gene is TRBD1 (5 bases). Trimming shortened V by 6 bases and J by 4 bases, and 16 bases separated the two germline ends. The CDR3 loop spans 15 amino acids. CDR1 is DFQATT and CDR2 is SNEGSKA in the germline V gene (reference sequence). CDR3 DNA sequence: TGCAGTGCCCAAGAAGGACATCCCGGGGCCAACGTCCTGACTTTC. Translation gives CSAQEGHPGANVLTF.

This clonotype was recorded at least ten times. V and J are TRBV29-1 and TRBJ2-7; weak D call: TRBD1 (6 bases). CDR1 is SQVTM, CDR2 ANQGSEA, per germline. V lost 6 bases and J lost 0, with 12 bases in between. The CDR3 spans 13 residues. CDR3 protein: CSVEDSFSYEQYF. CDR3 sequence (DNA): TGCAGCGTCGAGGACAGCTTCTCCTACGAGCAGTACTTC.

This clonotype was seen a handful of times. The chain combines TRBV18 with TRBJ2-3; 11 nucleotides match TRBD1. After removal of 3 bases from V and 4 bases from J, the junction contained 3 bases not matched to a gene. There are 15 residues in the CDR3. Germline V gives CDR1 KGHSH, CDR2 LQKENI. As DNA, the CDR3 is TGTGCCAGCTCACCTGGACAGGGGGCGGCAGATACGCAGTATTTT. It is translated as CASSPGQGAADTQYF.

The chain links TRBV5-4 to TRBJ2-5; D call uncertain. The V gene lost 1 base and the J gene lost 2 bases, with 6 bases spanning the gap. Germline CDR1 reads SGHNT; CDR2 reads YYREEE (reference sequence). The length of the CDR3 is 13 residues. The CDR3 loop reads CASSLNSQETQYF. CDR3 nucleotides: TGTGCCAGCAGCTTGAACAGTCAAGAGACCCAGTACTTC.

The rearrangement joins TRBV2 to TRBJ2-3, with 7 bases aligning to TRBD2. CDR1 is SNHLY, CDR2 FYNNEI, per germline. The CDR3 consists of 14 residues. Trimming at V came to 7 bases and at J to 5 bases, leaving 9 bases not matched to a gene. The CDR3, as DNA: TGTGCCAGCACCCGCGGGGGAGAAGGAGATACGCAGTATTTT. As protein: CASTRGGEGDTQYF.

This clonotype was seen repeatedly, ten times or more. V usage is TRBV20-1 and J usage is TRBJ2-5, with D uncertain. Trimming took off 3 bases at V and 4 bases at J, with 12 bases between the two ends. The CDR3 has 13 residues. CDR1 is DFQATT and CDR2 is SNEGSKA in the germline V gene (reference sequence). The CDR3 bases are TGCAGTGCTAGGTCGGGTCATGGAGAGACCCAGTACTTC. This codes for CSARSGHGETQYF.

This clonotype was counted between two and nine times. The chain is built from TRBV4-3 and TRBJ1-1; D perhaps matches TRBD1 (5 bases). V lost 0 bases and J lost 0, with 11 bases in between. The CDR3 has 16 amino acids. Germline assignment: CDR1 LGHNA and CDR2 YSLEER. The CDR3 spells CASSQDYWTMNTEAFF. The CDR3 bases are TGCGCCAGCAGCCAAGATTACTGGACAATGAACACTGAAGCTTTCTTT.

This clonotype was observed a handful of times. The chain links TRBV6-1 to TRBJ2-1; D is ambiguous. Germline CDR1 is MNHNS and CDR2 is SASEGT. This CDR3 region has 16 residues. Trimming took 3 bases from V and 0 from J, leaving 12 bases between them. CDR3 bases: TGTGCCAGCAGTGACCCTGGCCCAAGCTCCTACAATGAGCAGTTCTTC. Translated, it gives CASSDPGPSSYNEQFF.

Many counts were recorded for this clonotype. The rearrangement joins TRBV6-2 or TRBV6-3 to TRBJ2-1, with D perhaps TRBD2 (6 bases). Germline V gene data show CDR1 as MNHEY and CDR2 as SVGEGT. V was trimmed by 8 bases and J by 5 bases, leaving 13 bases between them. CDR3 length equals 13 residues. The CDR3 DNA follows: TGTGCCAGCGTAGCGGTATCCAACAATGAGCAGTTCTTC. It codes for CASVAVSNNEQFF.

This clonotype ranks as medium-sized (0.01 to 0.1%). The CDR3 region is CASSPPAGASTEAFF. As DNA, the CDR3 is TGTGCCAGCAGCCCCCCCGCCGGGGCTAGCACTGAAGCTTTCTTT. The genes are TRBV9 and TRBJ1-1, with D possibly being TRBD1 (5 bases). Trimming took 4 bases from V and 4 from J, leaving 17 bases between them. The germline V gene encodes CDR1 SGDLS and CDR2 YYNGEE. The CDR3 totals 15 residues.

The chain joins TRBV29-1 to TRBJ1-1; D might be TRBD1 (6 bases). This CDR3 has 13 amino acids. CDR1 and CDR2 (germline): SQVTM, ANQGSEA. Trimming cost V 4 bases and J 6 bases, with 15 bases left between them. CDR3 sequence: CSVGGRGRAEAFF. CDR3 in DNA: TGCAGCGTTGGGGGCAGGGGCCGGGCTGAAGCTTTCTTT.

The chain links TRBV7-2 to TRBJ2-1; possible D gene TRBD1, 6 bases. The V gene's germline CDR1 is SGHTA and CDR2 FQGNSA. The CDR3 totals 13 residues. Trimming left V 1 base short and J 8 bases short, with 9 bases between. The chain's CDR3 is CASSLEGQYEQFF. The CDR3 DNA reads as TGTGCCAGCAGCTTAGAAGGACAGTATGAGCAGTTCTTC.

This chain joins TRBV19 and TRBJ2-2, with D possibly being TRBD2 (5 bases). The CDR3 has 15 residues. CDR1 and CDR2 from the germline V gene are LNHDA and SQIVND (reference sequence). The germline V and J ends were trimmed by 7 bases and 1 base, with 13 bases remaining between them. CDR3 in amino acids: CASTPGLLNTGELFF. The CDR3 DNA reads TGTGCCAGTACCCCAGGACTTCTGAACACCGGGGAGCTGTTTTTT.